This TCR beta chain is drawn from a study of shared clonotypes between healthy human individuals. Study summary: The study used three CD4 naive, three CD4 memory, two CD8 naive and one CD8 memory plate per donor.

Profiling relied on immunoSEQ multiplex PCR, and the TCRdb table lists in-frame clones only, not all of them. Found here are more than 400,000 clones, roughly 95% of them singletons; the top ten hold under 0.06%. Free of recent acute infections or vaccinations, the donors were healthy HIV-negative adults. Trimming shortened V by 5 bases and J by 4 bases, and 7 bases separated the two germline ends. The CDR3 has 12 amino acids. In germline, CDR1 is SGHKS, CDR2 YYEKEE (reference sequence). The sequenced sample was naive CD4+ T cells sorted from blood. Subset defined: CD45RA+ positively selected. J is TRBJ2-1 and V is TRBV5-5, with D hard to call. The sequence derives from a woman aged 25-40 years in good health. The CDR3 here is CASSPIYNEQFF. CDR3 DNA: TGTGCCAGCAGTCCCATATACAATGAGCAGTTCTTC.